This is a list of T cell receptor beta chains from one sample in a study of CD8 T cells in ankylosing spondylitis. One entry per CDR3 protein, called by TCRdb with MiXCR from the 5' RACE reads. The sample yields approximately 150,000 distinct CDR3 sequences, approximately 10% seen once. Sequencing used blood, either unsorted or a sorted T cell fraction (not recorded which). All receptors derive from a female donor with ankylosing spondylitis or in good health (not recorded which). Each CDR3 is given with its conserved first and last residue. The D gene is left open where the match is weak. Where a row states a size, it is once, few, many or the class of an expanded clone; other rows omit it.

CSARGTGETQYF,TGCAGTGCTAGAGGGACCGGAGAGACCCAGTACTTC,TRBV20-1,NA,few,TRBJ2-5
CASSLGTRTEAFF,TGTGCCAGCAGCTTGGGTACCAGGACTGAAGCTTTCTTT,TRBV5-5,NA,many,TRBJ1-1
CASSESGGEETQYF,TGTGCCAGCAGTGAATCGGGCGGTGAAGAGACCCAGTACTTC,TRBV25-1,NA,NA,TRBJ2-5
CSARDLRQGGYEQYF,TGCAGTGCTAGAGATCTAAGACAGGGTGGATACGAGCAGTACTTC,TRBV20-1,TRBD1,NA,TRBJ2-7
CASSLSGRGTDTQYF,TGTGCCAGCAGCTTAAGCGGGAGGGGCACAGATACGCAGTATTTT,TRBV7-6,TRBD2,few,TRBJ2-3
CASTTRLAGVEQYF,TGTGCCAGCACCACGAGACTAGCGGGAGTCGAGCAGTACTTC,TRBV6-2/TRBV6-3,TRBD2,many,TRBJ2-7
CASSYNRASNYGYTF,TGTGCCAGCAGCTATAACAGGGCGTCTAACTATGGCTACACCTTC,TRBV7-8,NA,NA,TRBJ1-2
CSARAPSGGLGYGYTF,TGCAGTGCTAGAGCCCCCTCGGGGGGTCTCGGCTATGGCTACACCTTC,TRBV20-1,NA,NA,TRBJ1-2
CASSQWWHTDTQYF,TGTGCCAGCAGCCAATGGTGGCATACAGATACGCAGTATTTT,TRBV14,NA,NA,TRBJ2-3
CASSLGTSGGNEQFF,TGTGCCAGCAGCCTTGGGACTAGCGGAGGCAATGAGCAGTTCTTC,TRBV7-6,TRBD2,many,TRBJ2-1
CASSLLAGLKETQYF,TGTGCCAGCAGCCTATTAGCGGGATTAAAGGAGACCCAGTACTTC,TRBV7-2,TRBD2,NA,TRBJ2-5
CASGQVNEKLFF,TGTGCCAGTGGACAGGTTAATGAAAAACTGTTTTTT,TRBV27,TRBD1,NA,TRBJ1-4
CSAATEMNTEAFF,TGCAGTGCTGCGACAGAGATGAACACTGAAGCTTTCTTT,TRBV20-1,NA,few,TRBJ1-1
CASSFSLAGAWDEQFF,TGTGCCAGCAGTTTCTCCCTAGCGGGGGCCTGGGATGAGCAGTTCTTC,TRBV12-3/TRBV12-4,TRBD2,many,TRBJ2-1
CASSLLPGVGNEQYF,TGCGCCAGCAGCTTGCTACCCGGAGTGGGAAACGAGCAGTACTTC,TRBV5-1,NA,many,TRBJ2-7
CSGSWTSGNYEQYF,TGCAGTGGCAGTTGGACTAGCGGGAATTACGAGCAGTACTTC,TRBV20-1,TRBD2,few,TRBJ2-7
CASAPLANEQYF,TGTGCTAGTGCCCCCCTAGCGAACGAGCAGTACTTC,TRBV12-5,NA,NA,TRBJ2-7
CASTTGTPTYNEQFF,TGTGCCAGCACCACCGGGACTCCGACTTACAATGAGCAGTTCTTC,TRBV27,NA,many,TRBJ2-1
CASSNVNTEAFF,TGTGCCAGTAGTAATGTGAACACTGAAGCTTTCTTT,TRBV19,NA,NA,TRBJ1-1
CASSLAWTSGFPLYEQYF,TGTGCCAGCAGCTTAGCCTGGACTAGCGGGTTCCCCCTCTACGAGCAGTACTTC,TRBV7-6,TRBD2,few,TRBJ2-7
CASTVYGGRSYNEQFF,TGTGCCAGCACCGTTTACGGGGGGCGGTCCTACAATGAGCAGTTCTTC,TRBV7-2,NA,NA,TRBJ2-1
CASSRVLNTEAFF,TGTGCCAGTTCCAGGGTCCTGAACACTGAAGCTTTCTTT,TRBV10-3,NA,many,TRBJ1-1
CASSDEAPTEAFF,TGTGCCAGCAGTGACGAAGCCCCCACTGAAGCTTTCTTT,TRBV2,NA,few,TRBJ1-1
CASSPRGQGDYGYTF,TGCGCCAGCAGCCCGAGGGGACAGGGGGACTATGGCTACACCTTC,TRBV5-1,TRBD1,few,TRBJ1-2
CASSLSGSSQPQHF,TGTGCCAGCAGTTTATCTGGCAGCTCGCAGCCCCAGCATTTT,TRBV27,NA,many,TRBJ1-5
CATSDTGVGELFF,TGTGCCACCAGTGATACAGGGGTCGGGGAGCTGTTTTTT,TRBV24-1,TRBD1,many,TRBJ2-2
CASSLSGSYNEQFF,TGCGCCAGCAGCTTGAGTGGCAGCTACAATGAGCAGTTCTTC,TRBV5-1,NA,many,TRBJ2-1
CASSPLGGDTDTQYF,TGTGCCAGCAGCCCTCTAGGGGGAGACACAGATACGCAGTATTTT,TRBV5-5,NA,NA,TRBJ2-3
CASSSQGPGNQPQHF,TGTGCCAGCAGCTCACAGGGGCCGGGCAATCAGCCCCAGCATTTT,TRBV7-9,TRBD1,few,TRBJ1-5
CSARERRGFYEQYF,TGCAGTGCTAGAGAGCGGCGGGGCTTCTACGAGCAGTACTTC,TRBV20-1,NA,NA,TRBJ2-7
CASSLAGGFNEQFF,TGTGCCAGCAGCTTAGCGGGAGGGTTTAATGAGCAGTTCTTC,TRBV11-3,TRBD2,NA,TRBJ2-1
CASSLGPSSSTDTQYF,TGTGCCAGCAGTTTAGGGCCTAGTAGTTCTACAGATACGCAGTATTTT,TRBV12-3/TRBV12-4,NA,few,TRBJ2-3
CASSLGTSGRETQYF,TGTGCCAGCAGTTTGGGGACTAGCGGGAGAGAGACCCAGTACTTC,TRBV27,TRBD2,many,TRBJ2-5
CASSRAQGSQPQHF,TGTGCCAGCAGCCGAGCGCAGGGAAGTCAGCCCCAGCATTTT,TRBV6-1,NA,NA,TRBJ1-5
CATSDLQERNEQFF,TGTGCCACCAGTGATTTGCAAGAAAGGAATGAGCAGTTCTTC,TRBV24-1,NA,NA,TRBJ2-1
CASSQAGGSTDTQYF,TGCGCCAGCAGCCAAGCCGGAGGATCCACAGATACGCAGTATTTT,TRBV4-3,NA,many,TRBJ2-3
CSCVDTFNLGYTF,TGCAGTTGCGTTGACACGTTCAATCTTGGCTACACCTTC,TRBV29-1,NA,many,TRBJ1-2
CASGGSYTGELFF,TGTGCCAGCGGGGGAAGTTACACCGGGGAGCTGTTTTTT,TRBV5-4,NA,NA,TRBJ2-2
CSARRAGGFYNEQFF,TGCAGTGCTAGACGAGCGGGAGGGTTCTACAATGAGCAGTTCTTC,TRBV20-1,TRBD2,many,TRBJ2-1
CASSDQLFAEAFF,TGTGCCAGCAGTGACCAACTTTTCGCTGAAGCTTTCTTT,TRBV2,NA,few,TRBJ1-1
CATSVPGLAGGPYEQFF,TGTGCCACCAGTGTCCCGGGACTAGCGGGAGGGCCTTATGAGCAGTTCTTC,TRBV24-1,TRBD2,NA,TRBJ2-1
CASSPGPYNEQFF,TGTGCCAGCAGCCCCGGGCCGTACAATGAGCAGTTCTTC,TRBV9,NA,NA,TRBJ2-1
CASLAPENIQYF,TGTGCCAGCCTCGCGCCTGAAAACATTCAGTACTTC,TRBV6-2/TRBV6-3,NA,NA,TRBJ2-4
CASSSSRTGEAFF,TGTGCCAGCAGTTCTAGTCGGACGGGTGAAGCTTTCTTT,TRBV6-6,NA,few,TRBJ1-1
CASSSPPAGVHEQYF,TGTGCCAGCAGCTCCCCCCCAGCGGGAGTACACGAGCAGTACTTC,TRBV11-2,TRBD2,NA,TRBJ2-7
CASSVGLGQSYEQYF,TGTGCCAGCAGCGTAGGATTGGGACAAAGCTACGAGCAGTACTTC,TRBV9,NA,NA,TRBJ2-7
CASSYDPSGLDGYTF,TGTGCCAGCAGCTACGACCCCTCCGGACTGGATGGCTACACCTTC,TRBV7-9,NA,few,TRBJ1-2
CASSPSTGRKETQYF,TGTGCCAGCAGTCCCTCCACAGGGAGGAAGGAGACCCAGTACTTC,TRBV27,NA,few,TRBJ2-5
CASSGRGTGELFF,TGTGCCAGCAGCGGACGGGGCACCGGGGAGCTGTTTTTT,TRBV6-1,NA,few,TRBJ2-2
CATRGGAELAKNIQYF,TGTGCCACCAGAGGGGGGGCGGAACTAGCCAAAAACATTCAGTACTTC,TRBV24-1,NA,many,TRBJ2-4
CASSQVGQGKWANVLTF,TGTGCCAGCAGCCAAGTGGGACAGGGGAAGTGGGCCAACGTCCTGACTTTC,TRBV14,TRBD1,NA,TRBJ2-6
CATIHSGELFF,TGTGCCACAATTCATTCCGGGGAGCTGTTTTTT,TRBV25-1,NA,NA,TRBJ2-2
CATSRDGTSGANVLTF,TGTGCCACCAGCAGAGATGGGACCTCTGGGGCCAACGTCCTGACTTTC,TRBV15,NA,few,TRBJ2-6
CASSKGAMEQFF,TGTGCCAGCAGTAAGGGGGCGATGGAGCAGTTCTTC,TRBV13,TRBD1,few,TRBJ2-1
CASSSRDLYNEQFF,TGTGCCAGTAGTAGTCGAGACCTTTACAATGAGCAGTTCTTC,TRBV19,NA,NA,TRBJ2-1
CASSSGAGSSSYNEQFF,TGTGCCAGCAGCTCAGGGGCGGGGTCTAGCTCCTACAATGAGCAGTTCTTC,TRBV7-2,NA,few,TRBJ2-1
CASSGTPHYEQYF,TGCGCCAGCAGCGGGACACCACACTACGAGCAGTACTTC,TRBV5-1,NA,many,TRBJ2-7
CASSLRRGDEQFF,TGTGCCAGCAGCCTGCGAAGGGGGGATGAGCAGTTCTTC,TRBV9,NA,few,TRBJ2-1
CASSVEGGQETQYF,TGTGCCAGCAGCGTAGAAGGCGGACAAGAGACCCAGTACTTC,TRBV9,NA,few,TRBJ2-5